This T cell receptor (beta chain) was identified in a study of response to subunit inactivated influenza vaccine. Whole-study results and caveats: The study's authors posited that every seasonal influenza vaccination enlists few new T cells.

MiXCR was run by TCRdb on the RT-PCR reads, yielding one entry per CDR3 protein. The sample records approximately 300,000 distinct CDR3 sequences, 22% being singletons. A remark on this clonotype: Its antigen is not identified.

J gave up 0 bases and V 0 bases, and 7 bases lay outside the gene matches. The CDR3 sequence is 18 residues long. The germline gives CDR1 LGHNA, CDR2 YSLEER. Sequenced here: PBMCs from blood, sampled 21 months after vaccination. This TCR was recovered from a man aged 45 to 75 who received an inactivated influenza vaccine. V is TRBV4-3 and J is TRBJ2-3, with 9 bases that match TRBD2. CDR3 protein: CASSQEIKAGGSTDTQYF. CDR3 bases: TGCGCCAGCAGCCAAGAAATAAAAGCGGGAGGCAGCACAGATACGCAGTATTTT.